Listed here are 32 T cell receptor beta chains from one sample, sequenced in a study of cytomegalovirus exposure and HLA in healthy donors. Vbeta (60) and Jbeta (13) primers were used in the PCR. This table comes from immunoSEQ multiplex PCR, and its TCRdb copy is limited to in-frame clones, with some not included. The sample lists around 100,000 clones, about three quarters occurring once. Sequenced: PBMCs. All receptors derive from a man between 60 and 70 years old in good health and CMV-seropositive.

This clone was observed a few times. The chain uses TRBV7-9 and TRBJ2-3; TRBD1 might be the D (5 bases). Trimming cost V 7 bases and J 6 bases, with 17 bases left between them. Germline V gene sequence: CDR1 SEHNR, CDR2 FQNEAQ (reference sequence). CDR3 length equals 14 residues. CDR3 loop: CASTSDRSTDTQYF. The CDR3 nucleotides read TGTGCCAGCACCTCAGACAGATCTACCGATACGCAGTATTTT.

This sequence joins TRBV5-1 and TRBJ2-5; a weak D match, TRBD1 (6 bases). The end of the DNA aligns better with TRBJ2-7, so the J call may be wrong. The CDR3 contains 16 residues. The germline V gene has CDR1 SGHRS and CDR2 YFSETQ. The CDR3 is CASSLAPQGTNYEQYF. The CDR3 coding sequence is TGCGCCAGCAGCTTGGCCCCCCAGGGGACAAACTACGAGCAGTACTTC.

This sequence joins TRBV21-1 and TRBJ1-5. TRBV21-1 is assigned pseudogene status. This CDR3 is 16 amino acids long. The CDR3 DNA follows: TGTGCCAGCAGCAGCACCGAGCGGGGTCTGAATCAGCCCCAGCATTTT. This sequence encodes CASSSTERGLNQPQHF.

The chain joins TRBV19 to TRBJ1-5; 9 positions agree with TRBD1. The junction had 9 bases not matched to a gene; V was cut back by 5 bases and J by 7 bases. Per germline, CDR1 LNHDA and CDR2 SQIVND (reference sequence). The CDR3 sequence is 15 residues long. Here the CDR3 reads CASSPGQGGWQPQHF. The CDR3, as DNA: TGTGCCAGTAGTCCGGGACAGGGAGGGTGGCAGCCCCAGCATTTT.

The J gene is TRBJ2-2, the V gene TRBV10-3; D perhaps matches TRBD1 (5 bases). Per germline, CDR1 ENHRY and CDR2 SYGVKD. Trimming shortened V by 0 bases and J by 2 bases, and 10 bases separated the two germline ends. CDR3 size: 16 residues. CDR3 amino acids: CAISESKTVNTGELFF. The CDR3 DNA follows: TGTGCCATCAGTGAGTCCAAGACAGTTAACACCGGGGAGCTGTTTTTT.

The gene calls are TRBV6-5 and TRBJ2-5; 7 bases align to TRBD2. Germline values: CDR1 MNHEY, CDR2 SVGAGI. The V and J ends lost 9 bases and 2 bases, in that order; junction bases with no gene match: 3. CDR3 size: 12 residues. The CDR3 loop is CASTSVQETQYF. CDR3 nucleotides: TGTGCCAGTACTAGCGTGCAAGAGACCCAGTACTTC.

The rearrangement joins TRBV7-6 to TRBJ2-1, with D possibly TRBD1 on 6 matching bases. Trimming shortened V by 0 bases and J by 7 bases, and 10 bases separated the two germline ends. The CDR3 sequence is 14 residues long. CDR1 is SGHVS and CDR2 is FNYEAQ in the germline V gene. The CDR3 is CASSLATGSNEQFF. The CDR3 bases are TGTGCCAGCAGCTTAGCGACAGGATCTAATGAGCAGTTCTTC.

V and J are TRBV5-4 and TRBJ2-1; 8 bases fit TRBD2. Germline V CDR1 and CDR2: SGHNT, YYREEE (reference sequence). The V and J ends lost 5 bases and 0 bases, in that order; junction bases with no gene match: 7. This CDR3 is built from 16 residues. CDR3 loop: CASSGRRGGSYNEQFF. The CDR3, as DNA: TGTGCCAGCAGTGGAAGACGGGGGGGCTCCTACAATGAGCAGTTCTTC.

V is TRBV5-1 and J is TRBJ1-3, with 7 bases that match TRBD1. The junction had 5 bases not matched to a gene; V was cut back by 1 base and J by 1 base. Per germline, CDR1 SGHRS and CDR2 YFSETQ. The CDR3 is 16 residues long. The CDR3 DNA reads TGCGCCAGCAGCTTGCGGGACAGCCGATCTGGAAACACCATATATTTT. It yields the protein CASSLRDSRSGNTIYF.

At least ten counts were recorded for this clone. The CDR3 region is CASRGLAGGQGELFF. CDR3 bases: TGTGCCAGCAGAGGACTAGCGGGGGGGCAGGGGGAGCTGTTTTTT. V gene TRBV2 combines with J gene TRBJ2-2; 15 nucleotides line up with TRBD2. Germline V CDR1 and CDR2: SNHLY, FYNNEI. J gave up 8 bases and V 6 bases, and 4 bases lay outside the gene matches. The CDR3 consists of 15 residues.

The genes are TRBV9 and TRBJ2-3; 9 nucleotides align to TRBD2. V shed 7 bases and J 5 bases; nucleotides not matched to a gene: 11. The CDR3 length is 15 residues. Germline assignment: CDR1 SGDLS and CDR2 YYNGEE. The CDR3 nucleotides are TGTGCCAGCGGGCCCGGGACTAGCCTACAAGATACGCAGTATTTT. This translates into CASGPGTSLQDTQYF.

J is TRBJ2-7 and V is TRBV7-2; the match to TRBD2 covers 8 bases. This CDR3 is built from 13 residues. The V and J ends lost 3 bases and 5 bases, in that order; junction bases with no gene match: 3. CDR1 SGHTA and CDR2 FQGNSA come from the germline V gene. CDR3 protein: CASSLGLEHEQYF. The CDR3 DNA is TGTGCCAGCAGCTTGGGACTAGAACACGAGCAGTACTTC.

This rearrangement joins TRBV27 to TRBJ2-3; D perhaps matches TRBD2 (7 bases). This CDR3 contains 14 residues. Trimming cost V 9 bases and J 2 bases, with 15 bases left between them. Per germline, CDR1 MNHEY and CDR2 SMNVEV (reference sequence). The CDR3 region has the DNA TGTGCCAGGCGGCGGGGGCCTTCCACAGATACGCAGTATTTT. Encoded protein: CARRRGPSTDTQYF.

This clone has only a few counts. V and J are TRBV5-4 and TRBJ1-1; D is perhaps TRBD1 (5 bases). Trimming removed 2 bases at V and 6 bases at J, with 8 bases between. Germline loops: CDR1 SGHNT, CDR2 YYREEE (reference sequence). The CDR3 runs to 12 residues. This CDR3 is CASSFQGSEAFF. CDR3 in DNA: TGTGCCAGCAGCTTTCAGGGTTCTGAAGCTTTCTTT. Combining the CDR3 with reference TRBV5-4 and TRBJ1-1 gives the whole variable domain ETGVTQSPTHLIKTRGQQVTLRCSSQSGHNTVSWYQQALGQGPQFIFQYYREEENGRGNFPPRFSGLQFPNYSSELNVNALELDDSALYLCASSFQGSEAFFGQGTRLTVV.

The chain carries TRBV7-8 and TRBJ2-7; D remains ambiguous. Germline-derived CDR1 and CDR2 are SGHVS and FQNEAQ. The V gene lost 1 base and the J gene lost 4 bases, with 20 bases spanning the gap. The CDR3 has 17 amino acids. The CDR3 sequence: CASSLVVSRAERYEQYF. DNA of the CDR3: TGTGCCAGCAGCTTAGTGGTAAGCCGAGCCGAGAGGTACGAGCAGTACTTC.

A few counts support this clone. This chain joins TRBV6-1 and TRBJ1-1, with 7 positions matching TRBD1. The CDR3 length is 15 residues. The germline gives CDR1 MNHNS, CDR2 SASEGT. The V gene end was trimmed by 7 bases and the J gene end by 1 base; junction bases not matched to a gene: 9. The CDR3 nucleotides read TGTGCCAGCAACGGGAAGGGGGCGGGGAACACTGAAGCTTTCTTT. It is translated as CASNGKGAGNTEAFF.

This chain joins TRBV6-5 and TRBJ1-6; D is perhaps TRBD1 (6 bases). Germline assignment: CDR1 MNHEY and CDR2 SVGAGI. This CDR3 has 16 residues. V lost 1 base and J 9 bases, leaving 16 bases between the germline ends. The CDR3 coding sequence is TGTGCCAGCAGTTACTGGTCGGGACAATCCTCTTCACCCCTCCACTTT. As protein: CASSYWSGQSSSPLHF.

The chain has TRBV18 and TRBJ1-5, with 10 bases that match TRBD1. Germline CDR1 reads KGHSH; CDR2 reads LQKENI. With V trimmed by 3 bases and J by 6 bases, 8 bases remained unmatched. The CDR3 is 16 residues long. Here the CDR3 DNA reads TGTGCCAGCTCACCTGAGACAGGGGGCGCGGCTCAGCCCCAGCATTTT. Encoded protein: CASSPETGGAAQPQHF. The complete variable domain, with remaining parts taken from reference TRBV18 and TRBJ1-5, reads NAGVMQNPRHLVRRRGQEARLRCSPMKGHSHVYWYRQLPEEGLKFMVYLQKENIIDESGMPKERFSAEFPKEGPSILRIQQVVRGDSAAYFCASSPETGGAAQPQHFGDGTRLSIL.

This chain links TRBV2 with TRBJ2-3; 9 bases line up with TRBD2. Germline V gene data show CDR1 as SNHLY and CDR2 as FYNNEI. The CDR3 loop spans 16 amino acids. With V trimmed by 3 bases and J by 2 bases, 6 bases remained unmatched. CDR3 DNA sequence: TGTGCCAGCAGTGATGCGGCGGGGGGGTTCACAGATACGCAGTATTTT. As protein: CASSDAAGGFTDTQYF.

The chain carries TRBV10-3 and TRBJ2-3, with 7 bases lining up with TRBD1. Germline V gives CDR1 ENHRY, CDR2 SYGVKD. The trim removed 7 bases at V and 7 bases at J, leaving 2 bases unmatched. The CDR3 contains 11 residues. The CDR3: CAITRGNTQYF. In DNA, the CDR3 is TGTGCCATCACCAGGGGGAATACGCAGTATTTT.

This rearrangement joins TRBV5-1 to TRBJ2-5; D unresolved. V was shortened by 4 bases and J by 3 bases, with 16 bases between the two germline ends. CDR3 length: 15 residues. Germline CDR1 is SGHRS and CDR2 is YFSETQ. The CDR3 spells CASSGSARSEETQYF. The DNA of the CDR3 is TGCGCCAGCAGCGGATCGGCTAGGTCTGAAGAGACCCAGTACTTC.

This chain connects TRBV6-5 to TRBJ1-1, with 7 bases fitting TRBD1. With 8 bases clipped from V and 11 bases from J, the junction kept 17 bases outside the gene matches. Germline lookup yields CDR1 MNHEY and CDR2 SVGAGI. This CDR3 has 14 amino acids. The CDR3 DNA sequence: TGTGCCAGCCAGTTACAGTTTGAGGGGGCGAAGGCTTTCTTT. It translates to CASQLQFEGAKAFF.

The chain is built from TRBV6-5 and TRBJ1-6; the D gene is possibly TRBD1 (6 bases). The CDR3 has 14 amino acids. The V end was cut by 8 bases, the J end by 9 bases, with 17 bases between. CDR1 and CDR2 (germline): MNHEY, SVGAGI. The CDR3 coding sequence is TGTGCCAGCCGTAATACCGGGACAACTTCACCCCTCCACTTT. Translation: CASRNTGTTSPLHF.

In its sample, this clone was seen a few times. The V call is TRBV6-5, the J call TRBJ2-7; 9 bases are a match to TRBD1. With 0 bases clipped from V and 3 bases from J, the junction kept 0 bases outside the gene matches. The CDR3 is 14 residues long. Looked up from germline, CDR1 is MNHEY and CDR2 is SVGAGI. CDR3 loop: CASSYSDRGYEQYF. The CDR3 DNA reads as TGTGCCAGCAGTTACTCGGACAGGGGCTACGAGCAGTACTTC.

This chain joins TRBV6-5 and TRBJ2-7; TRBD1 might be the D (6 bases). The germline gives CDR1 MNHEY, CDR2 SVGAGI. The ends were cut back, 4 bases at V and 6 bases at J, with 19 bases in the middle. The CDR3 extends over 15 amino acids. CDR3 bases: TGTGCCAGCAGTTTCCAAGGGGGTACGGACGGCGAGCAGTACTTC. It specifies CASSFQGGTDGEQYF.

This chain links TRBV5-4 with TRBJ1-1; D is possibly TRBD1 (6 bases). CDR3 length: 12 residues. Germline CDR1 and CDR2: SGHNT and YYREEE (reference sequence). Trimming took 1 base from V and 6 from J, leaving 7 bases between them. The CDR3 sequence is CASSLKGAEAFF. CDR3 nucleotides: TGTGCCAGCAGCTTGAAGGGGGCTGAAGCTTTCTTT.

This chain links TRBV29-1 with TRBJ2-5, with D perhaps matching TRBD2 (5 bases). The last part of the DNA fits TRBJ2-7 better; the J call may be wrong. In germline, CDR1 is SQVTM, CDR2 ANQGSEA. The CDR3 length is 12 residues. CDR3 nucleotides: TGCAGCGTTATGGACTCCTCCTACGAGCAGTACTTC. This encodes CSVMDSSYEQYF.

V is TRBV5-1 and J is TRBJ1-3; TRBD1 is a possible D gene (5 bases). The CDR3 runs 15 residues. With 1 base removed from V and 3 bases from J, the gap between germline ends came to 11 bases. CDR1 and CDR2 (germline): SGHRS, YFSETQ. CDR3 sequence reads: CASSLMGGFGNTIYF. The CDR3, as DNA: TGCGCCAGCAGCTTGATGGGGGGGTTTGGAAACACCATATATTTT.

Concerning this clone: Different DNA sequences within this sample yield the same CDR3. J is TRBJ2-7 and V is TRBV11-2, with 8 bases matching TRBD1. This CDR3 has 14 amino acids. The V segment lost 4 bases and the J segment 3 bases; nucleotides outside the gene matches: 5. Germline values: CDR1 SGHAT, CDR2 FQNNGV. CDR3 coding DNA: TGTGCCAGCAGCTCCCGACAGGGGAGCTACGAGCAGTACTTC. Its protein is CASSSRQGSYEQYF.

The sample holds a few counts of this clone. V usage is TRBV6-1 and J usage is TRBJ2-5; no clear D. Per the germline V gene, CDR1 is MNHNS and CDR2 is SASEGT. V dropped 7 bases and J dropped 3 bases, with 3 bases sitting between them. The CDR3 spans 10 residues. The CDR3 is CASIEETQYF. The CDR3 DNA sequence: TGTGCCAGCATAGAAGAGACCCAGTACTTC.

The V call is TRBV10-3, the J call TRBJ1-5; weak D call: TRBD1 (5 bases). V was clipped by 3 bases and J by 6 bases, with 15 bases between them. CDR3 length: 15 amino acids. Per the germline V gene, CDR1 is ENHRY and CDR2 is SYGVKD. The CDR3 loop is CAISESEWGGQPQHF. CDR3 coding DNA: TGTGCCATCAGTGAAAGTGAGTGGGGCGGTCAGCCCCAGCATTTT.

The chain is built from TRBV5-1 and TRBJ1-1, with 8 nucleotides matching TRBD1. Germline lookup yields CDR1 SGHRS and CDR2 YFSETQ. V gave up 0 bases and J gave up 7 bases; unmatched junction bases: 5. This CDR3 contains 14 residues. The CDR3 bases are TGCGCCAGCAGCTTGGCTCCAGGGGGCAGTGAAGCTTTCTTT. Its protein product is CASSLAPGGSEAFF.